The clone carrying this T cell receptor (beta chain) was found a few times. Its antigen is unknown. This entry is derived from a study of blood T cells in healthy people across ages. Study observations and caveats: Unsorted PBMC material precluded a definitive naive versus antigen-experienced comparison.

For the second PCR, which ran for about 6 to 11 cycles, a sample-barcoded 5' primer and a J-beta primer mix were used. TCRdb redid the calling of the 5' RACE reads with MiXCR, one entry per CDR3 protein. This table has fewer than 900,000 distinct CDR3 sequences, 45% to 50% appearing once. CDR1 is DFQATT, CDR2 SNEGSKA, per germline (reference sequence). Trimming removed 6 bases from V and 0 bases from J; junction bases left unmatched: 8. The CDR3 sequence is 15 residues long. Donors each provided about 9.5 milliliters of peripheral blood. No fewer than 7 million PBMCs went into each sample. The V gene is TRBV20-1, the J gene TRBJ2-1; 7 bases align to TRBD2. The clonotype originates from a woman aged 55-69 years in good health. Specimen: blood. Here the CDR3 DNA reads TGCAGTGCGGAGCCTAGCGGCCGCTCCTACAATGAGCAGTTCTTC. It specifies CSAEPSGRSYNEQFF.